These 5 T cell receptor beta chains share one sample of origin, sequenced in a study of regulatory T cells in long-lasting Graves disease (dated by TCRdb to about 2021). This specimen's time point label, per the study, means: newly diagnosed GD, antithyroid drugs for less than 3 months. For both TCR sequencing and RNA sequencing, RNA was extracted from PBMCs in TRIzol. To prepare the library, multiplex PCR was applied. TCRdb lists the instrument as Illumina HiSeq 4000. iRepertoire HTBI primers and Arm-PCR amplification of CDR3 regions were used to construct TCR beta libraries. TCRdb itself trimmed the public reads at Q25 with fastp, ran MiXCR and retained productive beta chains. Under each unique CDR3 protein, matching rows form one entry showing the most common genes and DNA. In all, the sample holds around 330,000 distinct CDR3 sequences, and about 20% of those were seen once. The ten largest make up about 38% of the sample.

The specimen was peripheral blood mononuclear cells (PBMCs), collected at new diagnosis, from a patient treated with antithyroid drugs. All receptors derive from a female donor with Graves disease.

The V call is TRBV30, the J call TRBJ2-7, with D tentatively TRBD1 (5 bases). Deletions cut 4 bases from V and 3 bases from J, with 10 bases between. The CDR3 contains 12 residues. CDR1 GTSNPN and CDR2 SVGIG come from the germline V gene (reference sequence). The CDR3: CAWKTGVYEQYF. In DNA, the CDR3 is TGTGCCTGGAAAACAGGTGTCTACGAGCAGTACTTC.

This clonotype was seen ten or more times. This sequence joins TRBV12-3 or TRBV12-4 and TRBJ1-1; 8 nucleotides line up with TRBD1. Trimming removed 8 bases from V and 5 bases from J; junction bases left unmatched: 10. The CDR3 spans 14 residues. This chain's CDR3 is CASAMTGEWTEAFF. The CDR3 nucleotides read TGTGCCAGCGCCATGACAGGGGAGTGGACTGAAGCTTTCTTT.

This clonotype appeared a single time. A much larger clone differs from this one at a single base, so this may be a read error. This chain connects TRBV5-1 to TRBJ2-1; D is perhaps TRBD1 (5 bases). In germline, CDR1 is SGHRS, CDR2 YFSETQ. CDR3 length: 11 residues. The CDR3 DNA reads as TGCGCCAGCAGCTTGGACAGGTATCAGTCCTTC. Its protein product is CASSLDRYQSF.

This clonotype was recorded at least ten times. The chain carries TRBV7-3 and TRBJ2-5; 13 bases line up with TRBD2. The V gene end was trimmed by 0 bases and the J gene end by 5 bases; junction bases not matched to a gene: 6. CDR1 and CDR2 (germline): SGHTA, FQGTGA. This CDR3 is built from 17 residues. CDR3 DNA sequence: TGTGCCAGCAGCTTAACTCACGGACTAGCGGGAGAGGAGACCCAGTACTTC. Translating gives CASSLTHGLAGEETQYF.

For this clonotype: One base away lies a much larger clone, so this may be a sequencing read error. The chain has TRBV11-2 and TRBJ2-1; D perhaps matches TRBD2 (6 bases). Between the trimmed V and J ends, which lost 5 bases and 6 bases, there was a span of 20 bases. Germline-derived CDR1 and CDR2 are SGHAT and FQNNGV. This CDR3 region has 16 residues. The CDR3 DNA reads as TGTGCCAGCAGCCCCCTAAAGGAGGGCCTGAGCAATGAGCAGTTCTTC. Translating gives CASSPLKEGLSNEQFF.